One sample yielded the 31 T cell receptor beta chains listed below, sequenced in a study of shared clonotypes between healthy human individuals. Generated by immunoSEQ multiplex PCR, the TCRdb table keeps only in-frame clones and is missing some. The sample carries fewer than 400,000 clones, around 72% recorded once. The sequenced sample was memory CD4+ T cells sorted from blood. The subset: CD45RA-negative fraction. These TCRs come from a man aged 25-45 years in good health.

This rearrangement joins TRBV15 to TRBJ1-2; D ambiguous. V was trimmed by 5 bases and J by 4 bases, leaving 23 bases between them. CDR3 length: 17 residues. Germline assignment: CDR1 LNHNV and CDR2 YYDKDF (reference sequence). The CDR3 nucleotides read TGTGCCACCAGCCCATACCGAGGGTGTGGAAAGACCTATGGCTACACCTTC. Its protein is CATSPYRGCGKTYGYTF.

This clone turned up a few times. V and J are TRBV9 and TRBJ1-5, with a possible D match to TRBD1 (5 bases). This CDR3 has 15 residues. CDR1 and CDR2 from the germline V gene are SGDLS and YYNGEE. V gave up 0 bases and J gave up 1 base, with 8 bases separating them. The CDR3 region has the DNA TGTGCCAGCAGCGTAGATGGGGGGAGCAATCAGCCCCAGCATTTT. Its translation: CASSVDGGSNQPQHF.

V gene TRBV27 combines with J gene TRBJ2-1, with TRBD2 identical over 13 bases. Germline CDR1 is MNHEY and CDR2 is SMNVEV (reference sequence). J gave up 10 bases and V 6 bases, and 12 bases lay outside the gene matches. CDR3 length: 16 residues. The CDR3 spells CASRLQRTSGGWEQFF. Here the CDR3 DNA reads TGTGCCAGCAGACTACAACGGACTAGCGGGGGCTGGGAGCAGTTCTTC.

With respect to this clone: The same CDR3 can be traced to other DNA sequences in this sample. This CDR3 is CASSRDSYEQYF. In DNA form, the CDR3 reads TGTGCCAGCTCACGGGACAGCTACGAGCAGTACTTC. The V and J genes are TRBV18 and TRBJ2-7; 7 positions agree with TRBD1. Germline V gene sequence: CDR1 KGHSH, CDR2 LQKENI. This CDR3 has 12 residues. The J segment lost 3 bases and the V segment lost 4 bases, leaving 0 bases of the junction unmatched.

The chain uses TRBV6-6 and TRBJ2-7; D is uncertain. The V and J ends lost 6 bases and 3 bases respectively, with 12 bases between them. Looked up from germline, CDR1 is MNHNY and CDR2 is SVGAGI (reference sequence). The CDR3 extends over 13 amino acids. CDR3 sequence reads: CASRNLGVYEQYF. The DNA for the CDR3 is TGTGCCAGCAGGAACTTGGGTGTCTACGAGCAGTACTTC.

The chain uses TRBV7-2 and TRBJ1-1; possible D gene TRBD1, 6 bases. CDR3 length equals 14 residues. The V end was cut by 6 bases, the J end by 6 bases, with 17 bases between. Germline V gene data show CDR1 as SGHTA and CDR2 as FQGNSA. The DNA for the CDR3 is TGTGCCAGCAGGGGGATGGCAGGGGCATCTGAAGCTTTCTTT. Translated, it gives CASRGMAGASEAFF.

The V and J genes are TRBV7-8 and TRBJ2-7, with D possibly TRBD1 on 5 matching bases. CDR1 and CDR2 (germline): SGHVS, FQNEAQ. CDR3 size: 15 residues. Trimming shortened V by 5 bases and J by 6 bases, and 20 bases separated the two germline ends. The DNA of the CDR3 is TGTGCCAGCAGCCCCCTAAGGGGTGGTTTATCCGAGCAGTACTTC. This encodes CASSPLRGGLSEQYF. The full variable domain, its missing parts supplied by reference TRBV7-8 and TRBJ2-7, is GAGVSQSPRYKVAKRGQDVALRCDPISGHVSLFWYQQALGQGPEFLTYFQNEAQLDKSGLPSDRFFAERPEGSVSTLKIQRTQQEDSAVYLCASSPLRGGLSEQYFGPGTRLTVT.

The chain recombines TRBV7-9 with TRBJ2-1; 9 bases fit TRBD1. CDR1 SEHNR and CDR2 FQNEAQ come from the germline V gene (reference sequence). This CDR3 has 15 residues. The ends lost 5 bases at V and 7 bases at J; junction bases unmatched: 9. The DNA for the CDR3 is TGTGCCAGCAGCCCCGCGGGACAGGGTGGGAATGAGCAGTTCTTC. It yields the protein CASSPAGQGGNEQFF.

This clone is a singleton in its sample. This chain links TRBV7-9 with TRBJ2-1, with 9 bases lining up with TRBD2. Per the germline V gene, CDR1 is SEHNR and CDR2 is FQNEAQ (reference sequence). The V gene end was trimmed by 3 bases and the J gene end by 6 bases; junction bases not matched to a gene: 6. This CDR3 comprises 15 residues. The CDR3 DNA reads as TGTGCCAGCAGCTTGGATAGCGGGAGTATCAATGAGCAGTTCTTC. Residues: CASSLDSGSINEQFF.

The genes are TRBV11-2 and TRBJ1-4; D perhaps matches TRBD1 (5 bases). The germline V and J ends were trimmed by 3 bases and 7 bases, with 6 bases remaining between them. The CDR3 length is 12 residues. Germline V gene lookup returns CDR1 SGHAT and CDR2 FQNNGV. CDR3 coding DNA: TGTGCCAGCAGCTTTGGGGGTGAAAAACTGTTTTTT. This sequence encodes CASSFGGEKLFF. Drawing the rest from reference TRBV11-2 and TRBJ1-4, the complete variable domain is EAGVAQSPRYKIIEKRQSVAFWCNPISGHATLYWYQQILGQGPKLLIQFQNNGVVDDSQLPKDRFSAERLKGVDSTLKIQPAKLEDSAVYLCASSFGGEKLFFGSGTQLSVL.

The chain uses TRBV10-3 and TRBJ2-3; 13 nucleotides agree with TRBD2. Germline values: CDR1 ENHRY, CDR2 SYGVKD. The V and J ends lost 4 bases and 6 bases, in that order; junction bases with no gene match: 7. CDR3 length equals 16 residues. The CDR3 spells CAISGTSGSPSDTQYF. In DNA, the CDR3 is TGTGCCATCAGTGGGACTAGCGGGAGTCCCTCGGATACGCAGTATTTT.

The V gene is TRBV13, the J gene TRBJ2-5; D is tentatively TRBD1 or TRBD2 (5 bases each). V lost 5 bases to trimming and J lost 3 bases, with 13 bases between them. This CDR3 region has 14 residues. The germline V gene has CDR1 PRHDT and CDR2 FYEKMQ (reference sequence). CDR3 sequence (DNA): TGTGCCAGCAGCCGAACGGGGCTGGAAGAGACCCAGTACTTC. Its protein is CASSRTGLEETQYF.

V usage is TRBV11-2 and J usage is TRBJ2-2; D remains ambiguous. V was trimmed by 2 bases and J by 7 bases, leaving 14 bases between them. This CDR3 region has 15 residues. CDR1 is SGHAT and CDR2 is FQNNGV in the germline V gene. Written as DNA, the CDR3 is TGTGCCAGCAGCTTACGTGAAGGCTACCGCGGGGAGCTGTTTTTT. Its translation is CASSLREGYRGELFF.

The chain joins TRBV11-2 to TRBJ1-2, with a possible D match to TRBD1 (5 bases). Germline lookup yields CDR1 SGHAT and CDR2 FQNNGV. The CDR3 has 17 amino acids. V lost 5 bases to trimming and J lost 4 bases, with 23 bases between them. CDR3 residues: CASSLNRLGRLVYGYTF. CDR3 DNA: TGTGCCAGCAGCCTAAATCGTCTGGGGCGACTCGTCTATGGCTACACCTTC.

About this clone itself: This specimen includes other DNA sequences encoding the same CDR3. In nucleotides, the CDR3 is TGCGCCAGCAGCTCAGGGGGTGCGAACACCGGGGAGCTGTTTTTT. Translation gives CASSSGGANTGELFF. The V gene is TRBV5-1, the J gene TRBJ2-2, with 7 bases matching TRBD1. Per the germline V gene, CDR1 is SGHRS and CDR2 is YFSETQ. J lost 0 bases, V lost 3 bases, and 2 bases had no gene match. The CDR3 consists of 15 residues.

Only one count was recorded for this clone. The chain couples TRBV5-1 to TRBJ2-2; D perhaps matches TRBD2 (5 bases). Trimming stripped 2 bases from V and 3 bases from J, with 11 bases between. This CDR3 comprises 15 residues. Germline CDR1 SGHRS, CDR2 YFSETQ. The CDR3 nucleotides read TGCGCCAGCAGCTTTAAGGGTAGCGACACCGGGGAGCTGTTTTTT. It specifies CASSFKGSDTGELFF.

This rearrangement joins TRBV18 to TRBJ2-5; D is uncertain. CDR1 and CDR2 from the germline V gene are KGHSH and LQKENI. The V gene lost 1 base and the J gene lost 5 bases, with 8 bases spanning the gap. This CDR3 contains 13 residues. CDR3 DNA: TGTGCCAGCTCACCACAAATCGGGGAGACCCAGTACTTC. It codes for CASSPQIGETQYF.

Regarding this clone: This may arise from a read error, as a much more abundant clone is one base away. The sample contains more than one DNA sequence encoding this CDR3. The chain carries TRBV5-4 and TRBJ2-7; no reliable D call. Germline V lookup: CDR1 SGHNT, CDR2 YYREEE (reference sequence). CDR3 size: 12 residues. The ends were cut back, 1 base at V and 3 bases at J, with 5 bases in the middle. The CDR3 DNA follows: TGTGCCAGCAGCTTGCCAGGCTACGAGCAGTACTTC. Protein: CASSLPGYEQYF.

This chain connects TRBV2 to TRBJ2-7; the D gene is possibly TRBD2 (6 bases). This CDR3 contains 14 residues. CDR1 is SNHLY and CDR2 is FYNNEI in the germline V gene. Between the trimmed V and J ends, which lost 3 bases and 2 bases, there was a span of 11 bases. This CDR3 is CASSDSGSAYEQYF. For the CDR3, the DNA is TGTGCCAGCAGTGATTCCGGGAGCGCCTACGAGCAGTACTTC. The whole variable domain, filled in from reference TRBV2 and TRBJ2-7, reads EPEVTQTPSHQVTQMGQEVILRCVPISNHLYFYWYRQILGQKVEFLVSFYNNEISEKSEIFDDQFSVERPDGSNFTLKIRSTKLEDSAMYFCASSDSGSAYEQYFGPGTRLTVT.

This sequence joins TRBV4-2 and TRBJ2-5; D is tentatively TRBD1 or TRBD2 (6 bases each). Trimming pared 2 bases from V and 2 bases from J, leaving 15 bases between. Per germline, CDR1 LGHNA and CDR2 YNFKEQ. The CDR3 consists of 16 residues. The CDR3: CASSQQGGSVQETQYF. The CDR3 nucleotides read TGTGCCAGCAGCCAACAAGGGGGGAGCGTACAAGAGACCCAGTACTTC.

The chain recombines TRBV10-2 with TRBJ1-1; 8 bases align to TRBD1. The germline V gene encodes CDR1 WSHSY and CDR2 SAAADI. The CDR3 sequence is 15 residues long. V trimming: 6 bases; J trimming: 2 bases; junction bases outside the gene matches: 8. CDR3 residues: CASSATGGINTEAFF. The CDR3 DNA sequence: TGCGCCAGCAGCGCAACAGGGGGAATAAACACTGAAGCTTTCTTT.

Here the CDR3 DNA reads TGTGCCAGCAGCGTGGGACTAGCGGGAGTTACCGGGGAGCTGTTTTTT. This encodes CASSVGLAGVTGELFF. This chain links TRBV7-2 with TRBJ2-2; TRBD2 matches 14 bases. The CDR3 covers 16 residues. Germline V gene lookup returns CDR1 SGHTA and CDR2 FQGNSA. V lost 5 bases, J lost 5 bases, and 4 bases stayed unmatched.

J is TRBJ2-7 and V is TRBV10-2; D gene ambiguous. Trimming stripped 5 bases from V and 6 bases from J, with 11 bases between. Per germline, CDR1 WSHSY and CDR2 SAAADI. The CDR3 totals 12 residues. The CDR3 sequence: CASSWGNGEQYF. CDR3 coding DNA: TGCGCCAGCAGTTGGGGAAACGGCGAGCAGTACTTC.

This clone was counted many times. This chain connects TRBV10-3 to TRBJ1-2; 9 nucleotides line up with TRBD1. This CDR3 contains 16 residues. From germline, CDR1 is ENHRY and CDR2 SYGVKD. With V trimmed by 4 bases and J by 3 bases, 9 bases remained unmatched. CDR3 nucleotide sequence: TGTGCCATCAGTGGAGGGACAGGGACAAGGTACTATGGCTACACCTTC. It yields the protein CAISGGTGTRYYGYTF.

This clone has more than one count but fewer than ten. Here the CDR3 DNA reads TGCGCCAGCAGCCAAGATAGCGGAGGTACCGGGGAGCTGTTTTTT. It translates to CASSQDSGGTGELFF. This chain connects TRBV4-1 to TRBJ2-2, with D possibly TRBD2 on 6 matching bases. V was clipped by 0 bases and J by 5 bases, with 10 bases between them. There are 15 residues in the CDR3. The germline V gene encodes CDR1 MGHRA and CDR2 YSYEKL.

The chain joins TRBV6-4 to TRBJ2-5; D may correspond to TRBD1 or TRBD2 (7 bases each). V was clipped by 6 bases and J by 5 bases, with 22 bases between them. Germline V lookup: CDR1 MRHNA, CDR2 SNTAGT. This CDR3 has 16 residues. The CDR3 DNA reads TGTGCCAGCAGCGCGACAGGGAGGGGGGTATCGGAGACCCAGTACTTC. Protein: CASSATGRGVSETQYF.

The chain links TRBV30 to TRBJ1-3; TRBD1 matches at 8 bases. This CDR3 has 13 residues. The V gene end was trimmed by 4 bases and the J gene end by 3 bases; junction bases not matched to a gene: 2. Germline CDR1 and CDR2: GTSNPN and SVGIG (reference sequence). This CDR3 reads CAWTRGLGNTIYF. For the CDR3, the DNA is TGTGCCTGGACCAGGGGGCTTGGAAACACCATATATTTT.

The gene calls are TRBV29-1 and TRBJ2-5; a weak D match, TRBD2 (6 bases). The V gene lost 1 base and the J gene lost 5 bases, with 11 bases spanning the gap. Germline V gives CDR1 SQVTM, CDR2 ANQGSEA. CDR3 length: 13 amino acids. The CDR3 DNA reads TGCAGCGTTGAAGTGTCTAGCGTCGAGACCCAGTACTTC. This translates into CSVEVSSVETQYF.

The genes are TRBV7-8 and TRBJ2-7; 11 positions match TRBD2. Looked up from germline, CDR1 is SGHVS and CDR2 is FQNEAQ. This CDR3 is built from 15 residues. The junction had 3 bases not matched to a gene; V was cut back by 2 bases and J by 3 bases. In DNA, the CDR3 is TGTGCCAGCAGCTTACTAGCGGGAGGCTTCTACGAGCAGTACTTC. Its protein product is CASSLLAGGFYEQYF.

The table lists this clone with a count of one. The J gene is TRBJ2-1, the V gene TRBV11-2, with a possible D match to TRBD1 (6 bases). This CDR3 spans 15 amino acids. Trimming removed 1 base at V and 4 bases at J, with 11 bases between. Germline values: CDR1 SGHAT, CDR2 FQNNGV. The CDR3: CASSLAPTGYNEQFF. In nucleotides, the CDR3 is TGTGCCAGCAGCTTAGCACCGACAGGTTACAATGAGCAGTTCTTC.

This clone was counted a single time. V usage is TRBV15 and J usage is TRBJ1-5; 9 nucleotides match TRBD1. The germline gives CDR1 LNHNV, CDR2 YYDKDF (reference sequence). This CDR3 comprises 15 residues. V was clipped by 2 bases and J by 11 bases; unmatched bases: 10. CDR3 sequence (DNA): TGTGCCACCAGCAGACAGGGACAGGGTAAGGGTGCCCAGCATTTT. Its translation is CATSRQGQGKGAQHF.